This TCR beta chain was sequenced during a study of blood T cell repertoires in COVID-19. Only in-frame clones appear in the TCRdb table, and some are missing; sequencing was by immunoSEQ multiplex PCR. This table has roughly 240,000 clones, 80% to 90% appearing once. This clone was found once. The CDR3 consists of 17 residues. The V end was cut by 2 bases, the J end by 6 bases, with 20 bases between. The germline V gene encodes CDR1 ENHRY and CDR2 SYGVKD. Sequencing was performed on PBMCs or T cells enriched from blood (not recorded which). The chain uses TRBV10-3 and TRBJ1-5, with TRBD1 as a possible D gene (6 bases). This receptor was identified in a man in his fifties or sixties who had been exposed to COVID-19. CDR3 amino acids: CAISEASGTLSGQPQHF. The CDR3, as DNA: TGTGCCATCAGTGAGGCAAGCGGGACACTTAGCGGTCAGCCCCAGCATTTT.